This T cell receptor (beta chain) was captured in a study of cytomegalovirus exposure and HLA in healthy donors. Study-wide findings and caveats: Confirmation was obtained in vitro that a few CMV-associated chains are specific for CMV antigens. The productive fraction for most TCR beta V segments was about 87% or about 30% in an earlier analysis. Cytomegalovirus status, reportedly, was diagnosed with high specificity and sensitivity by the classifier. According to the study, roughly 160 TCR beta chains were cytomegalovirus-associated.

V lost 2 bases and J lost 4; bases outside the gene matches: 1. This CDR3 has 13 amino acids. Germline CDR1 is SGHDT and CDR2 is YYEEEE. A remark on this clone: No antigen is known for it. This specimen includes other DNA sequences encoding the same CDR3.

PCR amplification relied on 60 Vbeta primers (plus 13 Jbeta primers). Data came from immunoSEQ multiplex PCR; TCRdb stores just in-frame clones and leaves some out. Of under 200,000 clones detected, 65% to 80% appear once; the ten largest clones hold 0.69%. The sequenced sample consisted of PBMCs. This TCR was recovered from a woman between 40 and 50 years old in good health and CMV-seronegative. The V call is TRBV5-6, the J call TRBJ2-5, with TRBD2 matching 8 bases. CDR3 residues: CASSFAGGETQYF. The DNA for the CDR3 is TGTGCCAGCAGCTTCGCGGGAGGAGAGACCCAGTACTTC.